The 3 T cell receptor beta chains below come from one sample, sequenced in a study of cytomegalovirus exposure and HLA in healthy donors. This PCR relied on a set of 60 Vbeta primers and 13 Jbeta primers. The protocol was immunoSEQ multiplex PCR, while the TCRdb copy is restricted to in-frame clones and leaves out a portion. The sample contains about 120,000 clones, 70% to 80% of which appear only once. What was sequenced was PBMCs. These receptors were taken from a female donor in good health and CMV-seronegative.

The V gene is TRBV30, the J gene TRBJ2-2, with 8 bases fitting TRBD1. With V trimmed by 3 bases and J by 0 bases, 0 bases remained unmatched. Germline CDR1 GTSNPN, CDR2 SVGIG (reference sequence). This CDR3 has 14 residues. CDR3 nucleotides: TGTGCCTGGAGGGGACAGGCGAACACCGGGGAGCTGTTTTTT. It specifies CAWRGQANTGELFF. The full variable domain, rest sourced from reference TRBV30 and TRBJ2-2, is SQTIHQWPATLVQPVGSPLSLECTVEGTSNPNLYWYRQAAGRGLQLLFYSVGIGQISSEVPQNLSASRPQDRQFILSSKKLLLSDSGFYLCAWRGQANTGELFFGEGSRLTVL.

The gene calls are TRBV30 and TRBJ2-5; perhaps TRBD1 as D (6 bases). Germline CDR1 GTSNPN, CDR2 SVGIG (reference sequence). Trimming removed 2 bases from V and 5 bases from J, with 15 bases in between. The CDR3 length is 14 residues. The CDR3 nucleotides read TGTGCCTGGAGTAACGGACAGTGGGGGGAGACCCAGTACTTC. Its translation is CAWSNGQWGETQYF.

The chain employs TRBV5-8 and TRBJ1-2, with TRBD1 matching 8 bases. Germline assignment: CDR1 SGHTS and CDR2 YDEGEE. CDR3 length: 13 amino acids. The V segment lost 2 bases and the J segment 5 bases; nucleotides outside the gene matches: 2. For the CDR3, the DNA is TGTGCCAGCAGCTTCCGGACAGGGTATGGCTACACCTTC. As protein: CASSFRTGYGYTF.